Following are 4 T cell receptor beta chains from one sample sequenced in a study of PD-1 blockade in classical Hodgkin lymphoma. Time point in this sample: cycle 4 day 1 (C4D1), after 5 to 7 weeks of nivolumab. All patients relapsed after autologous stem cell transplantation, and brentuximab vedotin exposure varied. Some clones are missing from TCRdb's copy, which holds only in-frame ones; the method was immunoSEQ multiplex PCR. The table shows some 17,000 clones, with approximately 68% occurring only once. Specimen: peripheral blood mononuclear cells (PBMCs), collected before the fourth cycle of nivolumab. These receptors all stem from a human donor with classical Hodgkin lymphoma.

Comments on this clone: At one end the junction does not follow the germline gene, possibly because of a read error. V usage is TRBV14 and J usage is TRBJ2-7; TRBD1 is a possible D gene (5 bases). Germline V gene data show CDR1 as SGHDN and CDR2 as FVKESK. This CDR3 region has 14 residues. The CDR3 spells CAGSQGRGSYEQYF. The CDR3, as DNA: TGTGCCGGCAGCCAAGGAAGGGGTAGCTACGAGCAGTACTTC.

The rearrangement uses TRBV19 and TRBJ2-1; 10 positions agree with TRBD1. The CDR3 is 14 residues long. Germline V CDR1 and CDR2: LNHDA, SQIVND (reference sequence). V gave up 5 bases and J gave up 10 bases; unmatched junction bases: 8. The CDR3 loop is CASSAGTGEGEQFF. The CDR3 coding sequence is TGTGCCAGTAGTGCCGGGACAGGGGAAGGAGAGCAGTTCTTC.

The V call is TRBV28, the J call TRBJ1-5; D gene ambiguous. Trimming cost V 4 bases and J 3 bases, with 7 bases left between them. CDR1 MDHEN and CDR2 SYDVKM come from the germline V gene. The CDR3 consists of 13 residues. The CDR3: CASSSVNNQPQHF. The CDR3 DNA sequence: TGTGCCAGCAGTTCCGTGAACAATCAGCCCCAGCATTTT.

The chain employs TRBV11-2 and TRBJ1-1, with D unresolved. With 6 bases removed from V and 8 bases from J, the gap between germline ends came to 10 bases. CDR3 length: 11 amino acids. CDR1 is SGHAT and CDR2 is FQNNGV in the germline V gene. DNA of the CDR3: TGTGCCAGCAGGGCCTGGGGAGAAGCTTTCTTT. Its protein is CASRAWGEAFF.